The text below deals with one T cell receptor beta chain. The antigen is not known. This sample was taken from a study of CD8 T cells in Susac syndrome. Study-level findings and limits: As the study acknowledged, the number of individuals in its TCR sequencing and HLA analysis was relatively small.

The CDR3 contains 15 residues. Germline V lookup: CDR1 MNHEY, CDR2 SVGAGI. Trimming took off 6 bases at V and 2 bases at J, with 14 bases between the two ends. Reverse transcription used about 0.5 to 1 ug RNA and random hexamers. Via MiXCR, TCRdb re-called the immunoSEQ multiplex PCR reads, giving one row per CDR3 protein. Of over 120,000 distinct CDR3 sequences detected, roughly 95% appear once; the ten largest clones hold nearly 0.085%. The sequence was collected from a human donor in good health. The sample comprised CD4+ T cells from PBMCs. The chain combines TRBV6-5 with TRBJ2-1; TRBD1 is a possible D gene (5 bases). The CDR3 loop reads CASRPPGKTYNEQFF. The DNA for the CDR3 is TGTGCCAGCAGGCCTCCAGGGAAGACCTACAATGAGCAGTTCTTC.